What follows describes a single T cell receptor (beta chain). Its antigen remains unknown. The sample comes from a study of a mutant IDH1 vaccine in newly diagnosed glioma. Study-level background: During weeks 1, 3, 5, 7, 11, 15, 19 and 23, patients received eight vaccinations. Patients got their first vaccination 4-6 weeks after radiotherapy alone, or with temozolomide cycles.

The V end was cut by 0 bases, the J end by 8 bases, with 22 bases between. The CDR3 consists of 17 residues. Germline V gene lookup returns CDR1 LGHNA and CDR2 YSLEER. Stated time point: week 23, last vaccination. With topical imiquimod, each dose of the vaccine consisted of 300 ug of mutant IDH1 20-mer peptide. Assay used: immunoSEQ multiplex PCR; TCRdb lists only in-frame clones, some missing. The sample lists some 38,000 clones, roughly four fifths occurring once. The source material was PBMCs, sampled from a glioma patient whose treatment included an IDH1 peptide vaccine. The receptor comes from a middle-aged man with glioma. This chain connects TRBV4-3 to TRBJ1-2; unclear D gene. The CDR3 reads CASSQEVGFSSYAGYTF. Written as DNA, the CDR3 is TGCGCCAGCAGCCAAGAGGTAGGGTTCTCAAGCTATGCAGGCTACACCTTC.